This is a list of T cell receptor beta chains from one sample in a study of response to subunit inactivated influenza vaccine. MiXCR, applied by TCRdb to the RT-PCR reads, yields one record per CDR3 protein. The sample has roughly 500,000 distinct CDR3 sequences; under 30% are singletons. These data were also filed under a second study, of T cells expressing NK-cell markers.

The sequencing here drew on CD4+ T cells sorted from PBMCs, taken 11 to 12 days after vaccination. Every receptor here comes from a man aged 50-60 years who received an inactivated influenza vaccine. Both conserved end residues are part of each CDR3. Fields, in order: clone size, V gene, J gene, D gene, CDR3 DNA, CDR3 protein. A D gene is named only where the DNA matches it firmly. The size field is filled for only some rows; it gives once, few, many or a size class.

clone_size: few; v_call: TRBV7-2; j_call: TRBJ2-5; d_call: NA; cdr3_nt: TGTGCCAGCAGCCGGGGACGCCTGCAAGAGACCCAGTACTTC; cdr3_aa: CASSRGRLQETQYF
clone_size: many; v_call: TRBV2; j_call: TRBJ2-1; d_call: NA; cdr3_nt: TGTGCCAGCAGCGCAGATCAGGGAATTCTTCAGTTCTTC; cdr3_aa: CASSADQGILQFF
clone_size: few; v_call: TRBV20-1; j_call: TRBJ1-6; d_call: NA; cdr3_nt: TGCAGTGCTGGCTCTCTCGGGGGACTTAATTCACCCCTCCACTTT; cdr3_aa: CSAGSLGGLNSPLHF
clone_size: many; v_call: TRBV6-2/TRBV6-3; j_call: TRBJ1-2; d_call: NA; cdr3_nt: TGTGCCAGCGGGCAGTCCAACTATGGCTACACCTTC; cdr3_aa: CASGQSNYGYTF
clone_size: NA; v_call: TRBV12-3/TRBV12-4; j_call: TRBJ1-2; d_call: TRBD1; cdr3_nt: TGTGCCAGCAGTCCCCGGACAGGGATCGGCTACACCTTC; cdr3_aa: CASSPRTGIGYTF
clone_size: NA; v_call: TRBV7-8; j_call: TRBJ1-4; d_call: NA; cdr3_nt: TGTGCCAGCAGCCGACAGACAGGTCTCGCAACTAATGAAAAACTGTTTTTT; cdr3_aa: CASSRQTGLATNEKLFF
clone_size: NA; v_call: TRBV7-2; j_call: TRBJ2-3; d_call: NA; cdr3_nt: TGTGCCAGCAGCTTAGGGGAAGCCGGTACGCAGTATTTT; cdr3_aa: CASSLGEAGTQYF
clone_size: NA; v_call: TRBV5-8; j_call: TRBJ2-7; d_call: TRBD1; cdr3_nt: TGTGCCAGCAGTCCACCCACCGGGACAGGGGCCTACGAGCAGTACTTC; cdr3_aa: CASSPPTGTGAYEQYF
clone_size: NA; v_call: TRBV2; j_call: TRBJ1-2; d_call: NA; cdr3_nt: TGTGCCAGCAACCGGGTTGGGGGCTACACCTTC; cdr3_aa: CASNRVGGYTF
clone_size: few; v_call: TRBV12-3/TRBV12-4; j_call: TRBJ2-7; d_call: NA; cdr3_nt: TGTGCCAGCAGTTTAGATAGTTTTGGGGGCGAGCAGTACTTC; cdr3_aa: CASSLDSFGGEQYF
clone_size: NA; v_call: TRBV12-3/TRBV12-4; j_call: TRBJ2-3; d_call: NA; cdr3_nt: TGTGCCAGCAGTTTGAAGACAGATACGCAGTATTTT; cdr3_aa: CASSLKTDTQYF
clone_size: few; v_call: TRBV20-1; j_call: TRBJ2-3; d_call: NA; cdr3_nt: TGCAGTGCTAGAGATACCAACACAGATACGCAGTATTTT; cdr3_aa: CSARDTNTDTQYF
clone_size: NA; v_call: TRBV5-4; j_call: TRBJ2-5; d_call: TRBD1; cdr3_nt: TGTGCCAGCAGCCCGGGTACGGGACAGTACCAAGAGACCCAGTACTTC; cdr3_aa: CASSPGTGQYQETQYF
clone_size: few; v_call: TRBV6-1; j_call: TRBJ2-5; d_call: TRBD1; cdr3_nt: TGTGCCAGCAGCCGCATAGGGGGCTGGGAGACCCAGTACTTC; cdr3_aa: CASSRIGGWETQYF
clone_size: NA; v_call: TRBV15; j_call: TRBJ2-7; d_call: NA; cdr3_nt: TGTGCCACCAGCAGGAGAGGGGACACAGGAGAGCAGTACTTC; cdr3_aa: CATSRRGDTGEQYF
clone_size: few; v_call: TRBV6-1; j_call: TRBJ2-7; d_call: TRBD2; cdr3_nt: TGTGCCAGCAGGGGAGGGACTAGCGGGAGCAGCGAGCAGTACTTC; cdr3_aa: CASRGGTSGSSEQYF
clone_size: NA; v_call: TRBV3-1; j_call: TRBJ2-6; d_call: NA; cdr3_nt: TGTGCCAGCAGCCCCTCCCCCCGGGGTTCTGGGGCCAACGTCCTGACTTTC; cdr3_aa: CASSPSPRGSGANVLTF
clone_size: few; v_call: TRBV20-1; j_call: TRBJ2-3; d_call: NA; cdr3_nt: TGCAGTGCCCGGAAGCCCCCGGATACGCAGTATTTT; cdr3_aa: CSARKPPDTQYF
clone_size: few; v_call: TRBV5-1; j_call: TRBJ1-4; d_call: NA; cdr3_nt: TGCGCCAGCAGCTTGGCCCAGGCGGCTAATGAAAAACTGTTTTTT; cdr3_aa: CASSLAQAANEKLFF
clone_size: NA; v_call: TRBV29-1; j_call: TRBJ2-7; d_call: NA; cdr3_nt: TGCAGCGTTGGGGACACCTCCTACGAGCAGTACTTC; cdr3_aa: CSVGDTSYEQYF
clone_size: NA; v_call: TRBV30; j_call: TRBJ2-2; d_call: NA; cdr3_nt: TGTGCCTGGAGTGTAGCGCGCAACACCGGGGAGCTGTTTTTT; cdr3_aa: CAWSVARNTGELFF
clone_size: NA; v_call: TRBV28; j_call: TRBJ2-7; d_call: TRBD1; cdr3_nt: TGTGCCAGCAGTAGTACAGGGGGGAGCTCCTACGAGCAGTACTTC; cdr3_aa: CASSSTGGSSYEQYF
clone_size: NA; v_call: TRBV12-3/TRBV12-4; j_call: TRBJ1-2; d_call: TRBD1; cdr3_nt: TGTGCCAGCAGCCCGACAGGGGCTGACTATGGCTACACCTTC; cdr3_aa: CASSPTGADYGYTF
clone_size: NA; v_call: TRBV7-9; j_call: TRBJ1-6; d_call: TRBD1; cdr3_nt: TGTGCCAGCAGCTTAGAGGGGACAGGGGATTCACCCCTCCACTTT; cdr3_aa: CASSLEGTGDSPLHF
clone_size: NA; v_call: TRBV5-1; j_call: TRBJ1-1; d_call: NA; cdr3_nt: TGCGCCAGCAGCTTCCCGGGACGGGCTGAAGCTTTCTTT; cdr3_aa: CASSFPGRAEAFF
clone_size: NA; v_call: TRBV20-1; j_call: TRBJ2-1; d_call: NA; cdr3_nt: TGCAGTGCTAGAGATCAGGGGTATGAGCAGTTCTTC; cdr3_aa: CSARDQGYEQFF
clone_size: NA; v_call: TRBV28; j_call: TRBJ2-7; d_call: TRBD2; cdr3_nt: TGTGCCAGCGGGACTAGCGGGAGTACACGCCCCTACGAGCAGTACTTC; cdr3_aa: CASGTSGSTRPYEQYF
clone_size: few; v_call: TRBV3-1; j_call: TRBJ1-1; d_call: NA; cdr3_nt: TGTGCCAGCAGACAGTCGGGGGGCTGGACTGAAGCTTTCTTT; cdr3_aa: CASRQSGGWTEAFF
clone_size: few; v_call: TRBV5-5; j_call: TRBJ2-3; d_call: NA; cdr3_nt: TGTGCCAGCAGCTTGGCACAGGAAGGCACAGATACGCAGTATTTT; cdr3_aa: CASSLAQEGTDTQYF
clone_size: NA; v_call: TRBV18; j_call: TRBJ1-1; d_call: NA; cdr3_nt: TGTGCCAGCTCACCACCGAACAGGGTAGACACTGAAGCTTTCTTT; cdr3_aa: CASSPPNRVDTEAFF
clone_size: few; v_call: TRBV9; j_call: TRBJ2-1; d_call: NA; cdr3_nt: TGTGCCAGCAGCGTAGGGGCGGGCGAATCCTACAATGAGCAGTTCTTC; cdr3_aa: CASSVGAGESYNEQFF
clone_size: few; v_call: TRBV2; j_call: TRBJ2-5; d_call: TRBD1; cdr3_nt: TGTGCCAGCAAAAGAATAGACAGGGGCGCCCTGCCCCCGTACTTC; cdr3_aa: CASKRIDRGALPPYF
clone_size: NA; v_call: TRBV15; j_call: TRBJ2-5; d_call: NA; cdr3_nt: TGTGCCACCAGCAGAGATCCCCAGGCCCAAGAGACCCAGTACTTC; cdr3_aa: CATSRDPQAQETQYF
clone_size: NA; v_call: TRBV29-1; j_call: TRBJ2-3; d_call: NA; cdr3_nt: TGCAGCGTCACCCTTTCGGCCCCCAAAGATACGCAGTATTTT; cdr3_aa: CSVTLSAPKDTQYF
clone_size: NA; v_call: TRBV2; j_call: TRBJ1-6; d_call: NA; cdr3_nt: TGTGCCAGCAGTGATTGGGGGCTTAATTCACCCCTCCACTTT; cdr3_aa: CASSDWGLNSPLHF
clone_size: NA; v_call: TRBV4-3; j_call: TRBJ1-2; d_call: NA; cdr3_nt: TGCGCCAGCAGCCAACGGTTTAACTATGGCTACACCTTC; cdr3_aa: CASSQRFNYGYTF
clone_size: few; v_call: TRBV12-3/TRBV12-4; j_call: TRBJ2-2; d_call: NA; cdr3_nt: TGTGCCAGCAGTTTAAGTCAAAACACCGGGGAGCTGTTTTTT; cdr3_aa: CASSLSQNTGELFF
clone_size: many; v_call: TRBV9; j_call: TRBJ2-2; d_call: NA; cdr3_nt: TGTGCCAGCAGCGTAGAACTGTCAGGGGAGCTGTTTTTT; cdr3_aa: CASSVELSGELFF
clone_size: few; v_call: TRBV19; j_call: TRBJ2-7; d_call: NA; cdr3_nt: TGTGCCAGTCGACTAGGAAAGGGCGAGCAGTACTTC; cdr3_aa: CASRLGKGEQYF
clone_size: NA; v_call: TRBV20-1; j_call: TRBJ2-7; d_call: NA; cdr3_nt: TGCAGTGCTAGTGCCGGGACGGGTTCCTACGAGCAGTACTTC; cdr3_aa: CSASAGTGSYEQYF
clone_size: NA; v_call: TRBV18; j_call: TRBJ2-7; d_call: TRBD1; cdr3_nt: TGTGCCAGCTCATCGGGACAGGGGGCAACCCACTTC; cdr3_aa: CASSSGQGATHF
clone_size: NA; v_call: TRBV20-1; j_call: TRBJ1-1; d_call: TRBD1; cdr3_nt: TGCAGTGCTGGTTACAGGGGAGGGACTGAAGCTTTCTTT; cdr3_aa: CSAGYRGGTEAFF
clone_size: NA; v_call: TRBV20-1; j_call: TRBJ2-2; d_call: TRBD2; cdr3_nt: TGCAGTGCTAGATATTCCGGGACTATCAGCTCCGGGGAGCTGTTTTTT; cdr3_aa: CSARYSGTISSGELFF
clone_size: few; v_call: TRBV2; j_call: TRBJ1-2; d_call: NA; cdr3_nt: TGTGCCAGCAGTGACGGAGGGATCTATGGCTACACCTTC; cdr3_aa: CASSDGGIYGYTF